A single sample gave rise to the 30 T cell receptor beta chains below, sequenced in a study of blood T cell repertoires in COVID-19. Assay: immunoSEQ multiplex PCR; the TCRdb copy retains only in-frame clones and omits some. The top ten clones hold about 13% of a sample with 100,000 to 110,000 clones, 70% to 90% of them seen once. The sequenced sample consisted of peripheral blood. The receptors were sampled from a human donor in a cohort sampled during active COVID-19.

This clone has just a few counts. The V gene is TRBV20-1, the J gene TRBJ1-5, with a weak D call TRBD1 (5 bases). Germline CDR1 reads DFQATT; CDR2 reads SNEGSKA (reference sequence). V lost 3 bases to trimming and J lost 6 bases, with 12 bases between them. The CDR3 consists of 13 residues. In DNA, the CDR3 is TGCAGTGCTAGTGCTGGGGGGGGTCAGCCCCAGCATTTT. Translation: CSASAGGGQPQHF.

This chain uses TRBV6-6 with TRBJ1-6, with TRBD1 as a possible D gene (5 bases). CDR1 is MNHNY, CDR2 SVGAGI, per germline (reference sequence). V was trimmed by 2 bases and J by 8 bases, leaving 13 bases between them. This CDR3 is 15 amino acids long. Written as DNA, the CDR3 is TGTGCCAGCAGTTACGCGGATCCGGGGGATTCACCCCTCCACTTT. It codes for CASSYADPGDSPLHF.

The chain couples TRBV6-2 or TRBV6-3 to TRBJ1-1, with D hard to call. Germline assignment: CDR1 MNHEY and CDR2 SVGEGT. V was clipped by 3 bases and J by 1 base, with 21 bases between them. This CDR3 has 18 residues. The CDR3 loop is CASSYLAGLTFGNTEAFF. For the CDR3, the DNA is TGTGCCAGCAGTTATCTGGCAGGACTTACCTTCGGGAACACTGAAGCTTTCTTT.

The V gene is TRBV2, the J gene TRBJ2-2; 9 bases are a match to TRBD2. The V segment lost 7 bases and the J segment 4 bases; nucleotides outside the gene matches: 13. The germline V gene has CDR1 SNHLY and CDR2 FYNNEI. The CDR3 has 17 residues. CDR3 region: CASTIRPSGGLTGELFF. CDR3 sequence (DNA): TGTGCCAGCACCATACGGCCCAGCGGGGGGCTCACCGGGGAGCTGTTTTTT.

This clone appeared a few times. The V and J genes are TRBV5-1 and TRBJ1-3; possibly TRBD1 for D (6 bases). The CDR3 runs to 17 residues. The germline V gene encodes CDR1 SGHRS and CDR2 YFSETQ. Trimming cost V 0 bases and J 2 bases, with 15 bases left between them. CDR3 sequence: CASSLGSSGGAGNTIYF. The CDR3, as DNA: TGCGCCAGCAGCTTGGGAAGTTCGGGGGGCGCTGGAAACACCATATATTTT.

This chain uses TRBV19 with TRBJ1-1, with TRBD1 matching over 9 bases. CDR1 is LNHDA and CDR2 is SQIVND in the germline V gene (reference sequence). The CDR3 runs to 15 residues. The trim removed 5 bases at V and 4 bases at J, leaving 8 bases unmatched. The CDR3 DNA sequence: TGTGCCAGTAGTCAACAGGGGGCTTGGAGCACTGAAGCTTTCTTT. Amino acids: CASSQQGAWSTEAFF.

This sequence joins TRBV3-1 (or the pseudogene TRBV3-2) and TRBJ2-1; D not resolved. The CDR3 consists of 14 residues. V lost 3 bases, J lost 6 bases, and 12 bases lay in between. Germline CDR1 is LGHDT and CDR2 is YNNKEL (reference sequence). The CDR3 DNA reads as TGTGCCAGCAGCCACGGAACTATTCCCAATGAGCAGTTCTTC. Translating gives CASSHGTIPNEQFF.

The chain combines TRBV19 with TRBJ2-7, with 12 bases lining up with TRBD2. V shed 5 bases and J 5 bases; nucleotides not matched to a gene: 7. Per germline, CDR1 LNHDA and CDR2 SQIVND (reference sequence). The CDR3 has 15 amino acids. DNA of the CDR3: TGTGCCAGTAGTCGCCGACTAGCGGGAGAGGACGAGCAGTACTTC. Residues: CASSRRLAGEDEQYF.

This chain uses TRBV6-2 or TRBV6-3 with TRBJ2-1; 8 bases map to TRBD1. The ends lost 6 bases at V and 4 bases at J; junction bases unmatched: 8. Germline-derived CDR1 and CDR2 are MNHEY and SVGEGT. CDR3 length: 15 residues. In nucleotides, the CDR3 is TGTGCCAGCAGCCTAATGGGACAGGTGTACAATGAGCAGTTCTTC. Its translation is CASSLMGQVYNEQFF.

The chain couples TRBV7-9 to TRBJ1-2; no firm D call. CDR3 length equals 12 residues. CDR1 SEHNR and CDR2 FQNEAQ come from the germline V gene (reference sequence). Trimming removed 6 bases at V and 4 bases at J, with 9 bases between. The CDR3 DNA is TGTGCCAGCAGTTTGGAGGGCTATGGCTACACCTTC. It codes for CASSLEGYGYTF. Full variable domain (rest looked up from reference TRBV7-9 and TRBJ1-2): DTGVSQNPRHKITKRGQNVTFRCDPISEHNRLYWYRQTLGQGPEFLTYFQNEAQLEKSRLLSDRFSAERPKGSFSTLEIQRTEQGDSAMYLCASSLEGYGYTFGSGTRLTVV.

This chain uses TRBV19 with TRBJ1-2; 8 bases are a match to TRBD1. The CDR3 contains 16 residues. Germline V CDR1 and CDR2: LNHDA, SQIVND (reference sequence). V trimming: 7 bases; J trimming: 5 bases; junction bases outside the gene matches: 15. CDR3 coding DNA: TGTGCCAGTAAGGGGGCAGGGGGCGATTTCTCTTATGGCTACACCTTC. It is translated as CASKGAGGDFSYGYTF. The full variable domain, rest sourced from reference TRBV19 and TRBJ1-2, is DGGITQSPKYLFRKEGQNVTLSCEQNLNHDAMYWYRQDPGQGLRLIYYSQIVNDFQKGDIAEGYSVSREKKESFPLTVTSAQKNPTAFYLCASKGAGGDFSYGYTFGSGTRLTVV.

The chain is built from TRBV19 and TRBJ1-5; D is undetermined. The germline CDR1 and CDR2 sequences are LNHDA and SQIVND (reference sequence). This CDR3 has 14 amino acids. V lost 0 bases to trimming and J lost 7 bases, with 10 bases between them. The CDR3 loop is CASSIDRHEQPQHF. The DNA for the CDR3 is TGTGCCAGTAGTATAGATCGACACGAACAGCCCCAGCATTTT.

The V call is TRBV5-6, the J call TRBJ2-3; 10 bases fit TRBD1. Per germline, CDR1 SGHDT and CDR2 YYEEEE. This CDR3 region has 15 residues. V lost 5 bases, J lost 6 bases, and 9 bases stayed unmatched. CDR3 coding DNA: TGTGCCAGCAGGTTCCAGGGGACAGGGGCCGATACGCAGTATTTT. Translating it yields CASRFQGTGADTQYF.

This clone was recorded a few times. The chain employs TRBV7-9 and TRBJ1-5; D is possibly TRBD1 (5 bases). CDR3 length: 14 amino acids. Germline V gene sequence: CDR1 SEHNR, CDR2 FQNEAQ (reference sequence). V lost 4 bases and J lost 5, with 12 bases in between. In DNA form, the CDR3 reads TGTGCCAGCAGCTACACAGGCGCCCATCAGCCCCAGCATTTT. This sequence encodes CASSYTGAHQPQHF.

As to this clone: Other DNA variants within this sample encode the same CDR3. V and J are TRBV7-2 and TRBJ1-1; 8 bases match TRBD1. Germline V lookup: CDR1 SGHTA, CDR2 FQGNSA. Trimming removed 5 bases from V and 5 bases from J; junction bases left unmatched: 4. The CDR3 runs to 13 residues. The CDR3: CASSGQGGTEAFF. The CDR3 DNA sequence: TGTGCCAGCAGCGGACAGGGCGGGACTGAAGCTTTCTTT. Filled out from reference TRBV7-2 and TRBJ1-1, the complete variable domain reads GAGVSQSPSNKVTEKGKDVELRCDPISGHTALYWYRQSLGQGLEFLIYFQGNSAPDKSGLPSDRFSAERTGGSVSTLTIQRTQQEDSAVYLCASSGQGGTEAFFGQGTRLTVV.

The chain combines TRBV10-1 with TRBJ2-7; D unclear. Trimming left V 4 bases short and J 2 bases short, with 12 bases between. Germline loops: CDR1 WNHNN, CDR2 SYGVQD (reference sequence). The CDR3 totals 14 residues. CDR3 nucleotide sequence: TGCGCCAGCAGTGCCCCGGGTAGTCCCTACGAGCAGTACTTC. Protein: CASSAPGSPYEQYF.

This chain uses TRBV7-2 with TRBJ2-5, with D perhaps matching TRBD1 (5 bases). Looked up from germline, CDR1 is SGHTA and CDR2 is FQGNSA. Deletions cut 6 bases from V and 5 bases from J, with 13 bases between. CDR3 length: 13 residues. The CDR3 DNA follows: TGTGCCAGCAGAGATCGACAGACGGAGACCCAGTACTTC. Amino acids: CASRDRQTETQYF. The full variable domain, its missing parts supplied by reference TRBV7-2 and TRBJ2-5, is GAGVSQSPSNKVTEKGKDVELRCDPISGHTALYWYRQSLGQGLEFLIYFQGNSAPDKSGLPSDRFSAERTGGSVSTLTIQRTQQEDSAVYLCASRDRQTETQYFGPGTRLLVL.

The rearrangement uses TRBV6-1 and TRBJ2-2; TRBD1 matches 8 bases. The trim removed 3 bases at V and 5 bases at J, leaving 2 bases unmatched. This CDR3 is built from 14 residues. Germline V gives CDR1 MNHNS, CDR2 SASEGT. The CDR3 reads CASSDRGRTGELFF. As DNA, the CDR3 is TGTGCCAGCAGTGACAGGGGGCGAACCGGGGAGCTGTTTTTT.

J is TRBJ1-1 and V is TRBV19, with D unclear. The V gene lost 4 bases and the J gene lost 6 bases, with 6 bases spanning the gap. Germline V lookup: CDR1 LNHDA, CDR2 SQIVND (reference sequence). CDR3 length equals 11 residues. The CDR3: CASSTTAEAFF. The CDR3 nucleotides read TGTGCCAGTAGTACCACAGCTGAAGCTTTCTTT. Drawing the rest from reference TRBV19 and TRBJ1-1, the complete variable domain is DGGITQSPKYLFRKEGQNVTLSCEQNLNHDAMYWYRQDPGQGLRLIYYSQIVNDFQKGDIAEGYSVSREKKESFPLTVTSAQKNPTAFYLCASSTTAEAFFGQGTRLTVV.

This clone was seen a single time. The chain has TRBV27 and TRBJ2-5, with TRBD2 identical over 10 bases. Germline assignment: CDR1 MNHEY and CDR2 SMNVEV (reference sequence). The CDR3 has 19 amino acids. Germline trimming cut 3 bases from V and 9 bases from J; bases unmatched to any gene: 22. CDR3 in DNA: TGTGCCAGCAGTTTCCCTCGACCCCCCCAAGCGGGAGGGGTTCGGGCCCAGTACTTC. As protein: CASSFPRPPQAGGVRAQYF.

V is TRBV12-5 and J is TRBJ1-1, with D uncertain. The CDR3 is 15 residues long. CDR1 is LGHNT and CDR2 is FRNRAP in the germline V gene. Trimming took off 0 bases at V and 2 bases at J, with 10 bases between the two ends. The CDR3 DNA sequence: TGTGCTAGTGGTTTGGTACCCCAGGCCAACACTGAAGCTTTCTTT. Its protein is CASGLVPQANTEAFF.

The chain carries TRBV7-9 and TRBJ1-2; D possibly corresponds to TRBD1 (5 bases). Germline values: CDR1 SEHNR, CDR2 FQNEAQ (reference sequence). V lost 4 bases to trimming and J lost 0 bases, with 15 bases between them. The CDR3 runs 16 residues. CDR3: CASSSGVVGTNYGYTF. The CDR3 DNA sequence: TGTGCCAGCAGCTCGGGGGTTGTAGGTACTAACTATGGCTACACCTTC.

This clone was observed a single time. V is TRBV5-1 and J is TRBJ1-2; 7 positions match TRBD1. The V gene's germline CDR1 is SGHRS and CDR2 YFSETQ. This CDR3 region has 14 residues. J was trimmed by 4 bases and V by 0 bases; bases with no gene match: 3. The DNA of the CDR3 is TGCGCCAGCAGCTTGGGACAGGGATTCTATGGCTACACCTTC. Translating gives CASSLGQGFYGYTF.

CDR3 coding DNA: TGCGCCAGCAGCTTGGGGGCCAATAATGAAAAACTGTTTTTT. It encodes CASSLGANNEKLFF. This sequence joins TRBV5-1 and TRBJ1-4; D remains ambiguous. With 0 bases removed from V and 4 bases from J, the gap between germline ends came to 7 bases. This CDR3 is built from 14 residues. Germline assignment: CDR1 SGHRS and CDR2 YFSETQ.

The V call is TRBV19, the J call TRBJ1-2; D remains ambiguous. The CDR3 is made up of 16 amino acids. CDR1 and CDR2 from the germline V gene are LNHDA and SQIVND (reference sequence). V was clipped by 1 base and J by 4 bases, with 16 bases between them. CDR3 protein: CASSIGPDLGGYGYTF. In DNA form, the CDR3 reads TGTGCCAGTAGTATAGGGCCAGATCTAGGTGGCTATGGCTACACCTTC.

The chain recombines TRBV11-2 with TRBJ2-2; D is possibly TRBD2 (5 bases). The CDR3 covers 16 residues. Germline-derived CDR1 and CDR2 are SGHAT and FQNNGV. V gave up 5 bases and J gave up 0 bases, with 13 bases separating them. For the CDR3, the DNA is TGTGCCAGCAGCCGATCGGGGAAAGCGAACACCGGGGAGCTGTTTTTT. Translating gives CASSRSGKANTGELFF.

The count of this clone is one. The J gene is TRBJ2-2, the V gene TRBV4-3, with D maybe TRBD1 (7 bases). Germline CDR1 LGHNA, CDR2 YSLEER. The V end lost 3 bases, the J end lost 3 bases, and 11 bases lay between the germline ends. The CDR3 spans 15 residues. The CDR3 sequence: CASSQRDRYTGELFF. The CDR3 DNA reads TGCGCCAGCAGCCAGCGGGACAGATACACCGGGGAGCTGTTTTTT.

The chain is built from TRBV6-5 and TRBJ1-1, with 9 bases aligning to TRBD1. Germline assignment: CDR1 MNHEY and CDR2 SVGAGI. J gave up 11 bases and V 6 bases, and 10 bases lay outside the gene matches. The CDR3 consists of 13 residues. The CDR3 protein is CASRGTGPLRAFF. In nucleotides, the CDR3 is TGTGCCAGCAGAGGGACAGGGCCCTTGAGGGCTTTCTTT.

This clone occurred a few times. Here the CDR3 DNA reads TGTGCCTGGAGTCCTGCGGGACGGGGGGATACGCAGTATTTT. It is translated as CAWSPAGRGDTQYF. This sequence joins TRBV30 and TRBJ2-3; perhaps TRBD2 as D (6 bases). Trimming pared 2 bases from V and 6 bases from J, leaving 15 bases between. CDR3 length: 14 amino acids. CDR1 GTSNPN and CDR2 SVGIG come from the germline V gene (reference sequence). Full variable domain (rest looked up from reference TRBV30 and TRBJ2-3): SQTIHQWPATLVQPVGSPLSLECTVEGTSNPNLYWYRQAAGRGLQLLFYSVGIGQISSEVPQNLSASRPQDRQFILSSKKLLLSDSGFYLCAWSPAGRGDTQYFGPGTRLTVL.

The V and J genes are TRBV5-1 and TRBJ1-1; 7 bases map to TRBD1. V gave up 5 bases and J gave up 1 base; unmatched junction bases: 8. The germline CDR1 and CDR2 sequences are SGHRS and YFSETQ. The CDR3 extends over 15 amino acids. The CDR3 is CASRITGTENTEAFF. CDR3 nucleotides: TGCGCCAGCAGGATCACCGGGACAGAGAACACTGAAGCTTTCTTT.